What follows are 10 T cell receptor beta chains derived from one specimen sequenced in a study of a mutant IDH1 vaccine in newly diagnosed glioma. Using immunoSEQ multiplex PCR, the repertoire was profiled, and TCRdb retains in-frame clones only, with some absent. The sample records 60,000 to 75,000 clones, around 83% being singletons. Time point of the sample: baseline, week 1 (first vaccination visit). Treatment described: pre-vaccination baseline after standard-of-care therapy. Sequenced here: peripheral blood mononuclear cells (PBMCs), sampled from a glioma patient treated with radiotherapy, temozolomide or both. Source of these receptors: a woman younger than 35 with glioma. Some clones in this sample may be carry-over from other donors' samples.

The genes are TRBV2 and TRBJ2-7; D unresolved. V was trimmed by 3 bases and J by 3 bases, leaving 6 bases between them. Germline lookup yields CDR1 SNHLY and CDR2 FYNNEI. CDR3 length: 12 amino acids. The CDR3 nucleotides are TGTGCCAGCAGTGACAGTTACTACGAGCAGTACTTC. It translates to CASSDSYYEQYF.

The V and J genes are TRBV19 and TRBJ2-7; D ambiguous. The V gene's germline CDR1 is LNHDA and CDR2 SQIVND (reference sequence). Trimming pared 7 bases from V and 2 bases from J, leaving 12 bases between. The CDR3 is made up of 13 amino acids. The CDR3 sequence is CASTKDPPYEQYF. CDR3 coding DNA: TGTGCCAGTACCAAAGACCCTCCCTACGAGCAGTACTTC.

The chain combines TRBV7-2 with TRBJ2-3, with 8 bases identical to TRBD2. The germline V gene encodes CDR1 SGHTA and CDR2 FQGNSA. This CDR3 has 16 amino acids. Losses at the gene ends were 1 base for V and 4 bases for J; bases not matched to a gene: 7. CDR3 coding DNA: TGTGCCAGCAGCTTAGATCGGGCTAGCGGGTCAGATACGCAGTATTTT. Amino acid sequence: CASSLDRASGSDTQYF.

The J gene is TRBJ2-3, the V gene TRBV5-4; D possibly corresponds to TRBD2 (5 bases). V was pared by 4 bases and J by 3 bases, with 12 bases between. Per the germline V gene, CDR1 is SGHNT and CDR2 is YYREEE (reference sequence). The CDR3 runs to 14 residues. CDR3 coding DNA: TGTGCCAGCAGCCCGGGGTCAAATACAGATACGCAGTATTTT. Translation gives CASSPGSNTDTQYF.

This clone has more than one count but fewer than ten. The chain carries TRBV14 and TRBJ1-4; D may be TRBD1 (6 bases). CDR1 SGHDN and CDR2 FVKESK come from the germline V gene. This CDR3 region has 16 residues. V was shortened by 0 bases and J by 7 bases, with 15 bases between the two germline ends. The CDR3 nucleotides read TGTGCCAGCAGCCAAGATGGGGGGCGCATCATTGAAAAACTGTTTTTT. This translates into CASSQDGGRIIEKLFF.

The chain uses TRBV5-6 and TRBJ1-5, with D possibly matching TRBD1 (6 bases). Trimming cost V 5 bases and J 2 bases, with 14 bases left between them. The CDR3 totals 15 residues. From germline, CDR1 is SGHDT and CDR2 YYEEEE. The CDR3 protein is CASRRRGLGNQPQHF. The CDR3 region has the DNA TGTGCCAGCAGGAGGAGGGGGTTGGGCAATCAGCCCCAGCATTTT.

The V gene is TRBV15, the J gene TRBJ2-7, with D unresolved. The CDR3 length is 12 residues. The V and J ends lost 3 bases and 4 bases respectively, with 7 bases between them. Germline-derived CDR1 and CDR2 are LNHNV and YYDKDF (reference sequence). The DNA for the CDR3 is TGTGCCACCAGCAGTGGCGGATACGAGCAGTACTTC. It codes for CATSSGGYEQYF.

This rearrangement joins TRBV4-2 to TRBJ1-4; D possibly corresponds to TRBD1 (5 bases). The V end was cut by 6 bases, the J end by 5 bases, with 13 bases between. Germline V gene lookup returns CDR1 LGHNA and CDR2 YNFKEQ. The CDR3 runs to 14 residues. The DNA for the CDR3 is TGTGCCAGCAGAGACGTAGGGACCAATGAAAAACTGTTTTTT. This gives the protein CASRDVGTNEKLFF.

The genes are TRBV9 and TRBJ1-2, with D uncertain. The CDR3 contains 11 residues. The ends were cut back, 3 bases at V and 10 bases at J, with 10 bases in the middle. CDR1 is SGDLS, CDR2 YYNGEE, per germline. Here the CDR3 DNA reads TGTGCCAGCAGCGGAGTAACAGTCTACACCTTC. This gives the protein CASSGVTVYTF.

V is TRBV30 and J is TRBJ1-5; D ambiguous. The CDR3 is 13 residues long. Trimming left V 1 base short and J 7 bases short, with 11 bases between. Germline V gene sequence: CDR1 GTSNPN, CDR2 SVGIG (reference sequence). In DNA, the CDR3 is TGTGCCTGGAGTGCTACAACAGTCCAGCCCCAGCATTTT. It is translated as CAWSATTVQPQHF.